This TCR beta chain was obtained from a study of PD-L1 blockade in urothelial cancer. Study context: Atezolizumab therapy began for patients at some point between 2014 and 2015, dosed at 1,200 mg intravenously every 3 weeks. Each patient had 0 to 3 earlier chemotherapy regimens. Timepoints chosen for blood analysis were 3 weeks (second dose) and 6 weeks after treatment start.

V shed 1 base, J shed 6 bases, and the junction held 8 bases outside the gene matches. CDR3 size: 17 residues. Germline V gene sequence: CDR1 SGHNT, CDR2 YYREEE (reference sequence). This clone was detected only once. Using immunoSEQ multiplex PCR, the repertoire was profiled, and TCRdb retains in-frame clones only, with some absent. The sample shows 45,000 to 50,000 clones, approximately 90% of them seen only once. This sequence originates from an elderly man with urothelial cancer. Sequencing was performed on PBMCs, taken around atezolizumab (anti-PD-L1) treatment. The chain recombines TRBV5-4 with TRBJ2-1; 12 bases are a match to TRBD2. CDR3 residues: CASSLSPRLAGVNEQFF. The CDR3 nucleotides are TGTGCCAGCAGCTTGTCCCCCCGACTAGCGGGGGTCAATGAGCAGTTCTTC.